The rows below give T cell receptor beta chains drawn from one sample of a study of cytomegalovirus exposure and HLA in healthy donors. TCRdb keeps only in-frame clones here, not all; method: immunoSEQ multiplex PCR. The sample lists 150,000 to 250,000 clones, less than 80% occurring once. The specimen was PBMCs. The source of these receptors is a woman in her twenties or thirties in good health and CMV-seropositive. CDR3s include the opening cysteine and the closing phenylalanine or tryptophan. The D gene is left open where the match is weak. A row's size may be missing; if present it is once, few, many or a size class.

clone size	V gene	D gene	J gene	CDR3 protein	CDR3 DNA
few	TRBV5-1	TRBD2	TRBJ2-5	CASSIRTSGNVGETQYF	TGCGCCAGCAGCATACGGACTAGCGGGAACGTCGGGGAGACCCAGTACTTC
NA	TRBV4-1	TRBD1	TRBJ1-1	CASSQGDRGTEAFF	TGCGCCAGCAGCCAAGGGGACAGGGGCACTGAAGCTTTCTTT
NA	TRBV19	TRBD2	TRBJ2-3	CASSIFSLAGDIDTQYF	TGTGCCAGTAGTATTTTCTCACTAGCGGGAGATATAGATACGCAGTATTTT
NA	TRBV19	TRBD1	TRBJ1-2	CASSRDRGYGYTF	TGTGCCAGTAGCCGGGACAGGGGTTACGGCTACACCTTC
once	TRBV6-4	NA	TRBJ2-2	CASSSHGTGELFF	TGTGCCAGCAGTTCCCACGGGACCGGGGAGCTGTTTTTT
NA	TRBV4-3	NA	TRBJ1-1	CASSPLKKGTEAFF	TGCGCCAGCAGCCCTTTGAAGAAGGGGACTGAAGCTTTCTTT
NA	TRBV7-9	TRBD1	TRBJ1-4	CASSPQTGIANEKLFF	TGTGCCAGCAGCCCACAGACAGGGATAGCTAATGAAAAACTGTTTTTT
NA	TRBV5-6	TRBD1	TRBJ1-6	CASIRRQRTGDSPLHF	TGTGCCAGCATCCGACGGCAAAGGACAGGGGATTCACCCCTCCACTTT
once	TRBV9	TRBD1	TRBJ2-2	CASNTGGEPPVGELFF	TGTGCCAGCAATACAGGGGGCGAACCCCCAGTGGGGGAGCTGTTTTTT
NA	TRBV7-9	NA	TRBJ1-1	CASSSQGGTEAFF	TGTGCCAGCAGCTCTCAGGGTGGCACTGAAGCTTTCTTT
NA	TRBV5-4	TRBD2	TRBJ2-7	CASSLVLAGEGEQYF	TGTGCCAGCAGCTTGGTACTAGCGGGAGAGGGTGAGCAGTACTTC
NA	TRBV10-3	NA	TRBJ1-5	CASGLGHQPQHF	TGTGCCTCCGGTCTGGGGCATCAGCCCCAGCATTTT
NA	TRBV2	TRBD1	TRBJ1-5	CASSGPGGTGRGQPQHF	TGTGCCAGCAGTGGACCGGGTGGGACAGGGCGAGGTCAGCCCCAGCATTTT
NA	TRBV7-9	NA	TRBJ2-5	CASGLPGETQYF	TGTGCCAGCGGGCTCCCGGGGGAGACCCAGTACTTC
NA	TRBV7-9	NA	TRBJ1-5	CASSSPGGSLDNQPQHF	TGTGCCAGCAGCTCACCCGGGGGTAGTTTGGACAATCAGCCCCAGCATTTT
once	TRBV4-1	NA	TRBJ1-3	CASSQVRPASGNTIYF	TGCGCCAGCAGCCAGGTGCGGCCCGCCTCTGGAAACACCATATATTTT
NA	TRBV30	NA	TRBJ1-1	CAWTVGAEAFF	TGTGCCTGGACCGTCGGGGCTGAAGCTTTCTTT
NA	TRBV2	NA	TRBJ2-3	CASSDADTQYF	TGTGCCAGCAGTGACGCAGATACGCAGTATTTT
NA	TRBV29-1	TRBD2	TRBJ2-7	CSVSGTSGARYEQYF	TGCAGCGTTAGCGGGACTAGCGGGGCCCGCTACGAGCAGTACTTC
NA	TRBV10-2	NA	TRBJ1-6	CASAPGESPLHF	TGCGCCAGCGCCCCCGGGGAATCACCCCTCCACTTT
NA	TRBV4-3	TRBD2	TRBJ2-3	CASSQDLGGLAGSTDTQYF	TGCGCCAGCAGCCAAGATCTAGGGGGACTAGCGGGGAGCACAGATACGCAGTATTTT
NA	TRBV5-6	NA	TRBJ2-5	CASSPGSQETQYF	TGTGCCAGCAGCCCAGGGTCCCAAGAGACCCAGTACTTC
NA	TRBV7-9	TRBD2	TRBJ2-7	CASSPTLSGRAYEQYF	TGTGCCAGCAGCCCAACACTTAGCGGGAGGGCGTACGAGCAGTACTTC
NA	TRBV11-3	NA	TRBJ1-2	CASSLGGQANYGYTF	TGTGCCAGCAGCTTAGGTGGGCAGGCAAACTATGGCTACACCTTC
once	TRBV2	NA	TRBJ2-2	CASSPLGAGELFF	TGTGCCAGCAGCCCCTTGGGAGCCGGGGAGCTGTTTTTT
NA	TRBV27	NA	TRBJ1-6	CASSPTGLALSSYNSPLHF	TGTGCCAGCAGTCCAACCGGACTCGCCCTAAGCTCCTATAATTCACCCCTCCACTTT
NA	TRBV19	NA	TRBJ2-3	CASSIVGMSTDTQYF	TGTGCCAGTAGTATAGTCGGGATGAGCACAGATACGCAGTATTTT
NA	TRBV4-1	NA	TRBJ1-4	CASSQLRGESDEKLFF	TGCGCCAGCAGCCAATTACGGGGGGAGAGTGATGAAAAACTGTTTTTT